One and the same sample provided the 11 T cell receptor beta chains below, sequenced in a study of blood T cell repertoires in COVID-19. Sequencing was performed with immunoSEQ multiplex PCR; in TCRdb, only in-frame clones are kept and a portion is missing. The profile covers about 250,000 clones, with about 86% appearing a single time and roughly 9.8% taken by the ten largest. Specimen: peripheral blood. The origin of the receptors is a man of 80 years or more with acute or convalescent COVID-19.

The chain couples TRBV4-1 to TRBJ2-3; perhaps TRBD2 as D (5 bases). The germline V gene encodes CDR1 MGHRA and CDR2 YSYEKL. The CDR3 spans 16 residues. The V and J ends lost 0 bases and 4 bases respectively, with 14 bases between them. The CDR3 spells CASSQEVGRRADTQYF. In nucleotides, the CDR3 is TGCGCCAGCAGCCAAGAAGTCGGTAGGCGGGCAGATACGCAGTATTTT.

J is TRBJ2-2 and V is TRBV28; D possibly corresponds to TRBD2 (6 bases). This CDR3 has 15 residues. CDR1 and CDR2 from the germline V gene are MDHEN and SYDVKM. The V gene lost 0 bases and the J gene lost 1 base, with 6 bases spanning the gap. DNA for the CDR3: TGTGCCAGCAGTTTATGGGGAGGGAACACCGGGGAGCTGTTTTTT. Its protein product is CASSLWGGNTGELFF.

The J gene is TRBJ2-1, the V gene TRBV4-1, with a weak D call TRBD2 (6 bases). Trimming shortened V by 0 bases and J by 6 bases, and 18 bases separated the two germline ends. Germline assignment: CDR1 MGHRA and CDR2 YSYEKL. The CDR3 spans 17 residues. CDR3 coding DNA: TGCGCCAGCAGCCAAGATAGTAATGAGCGGGTTCCCAATGAGCAGTTCTTC. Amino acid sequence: CASSQDSNERVPNEQFF.

The DNA for the CDR3 is TGTGCCAGCCTCAGGGGACAATGGAACACTGAAGCTTTCTTT. Its translation: CASLRGQWNTEAFF. V usage is TRBV2 and J usage is TRBJ1-1; tentative D call: TRBD1 (6 bases). Trimming stripped 8 bases from V and 1 base from J, with 14 bases between. The CDR3 is made up of 14 amino acids. Germline V CDR1 and CDR2: SNHLY, FYNNEI.

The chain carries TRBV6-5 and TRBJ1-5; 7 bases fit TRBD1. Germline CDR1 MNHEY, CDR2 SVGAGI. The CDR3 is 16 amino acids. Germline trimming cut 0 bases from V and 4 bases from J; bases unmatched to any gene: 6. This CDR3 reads CASSYSRTGLNQPQHF. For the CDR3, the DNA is TGTGCCAGCAGTTACTCGCGGACAGGTTTAAATCAGCCCCAGCATTTT.

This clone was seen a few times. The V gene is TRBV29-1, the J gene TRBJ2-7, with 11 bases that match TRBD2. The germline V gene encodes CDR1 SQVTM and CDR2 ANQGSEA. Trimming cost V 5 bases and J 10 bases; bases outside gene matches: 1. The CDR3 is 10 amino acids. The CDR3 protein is CSVTSGRQYF. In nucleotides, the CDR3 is TGCAGCGTTACTAGCGGGAGACAGTACTTC.

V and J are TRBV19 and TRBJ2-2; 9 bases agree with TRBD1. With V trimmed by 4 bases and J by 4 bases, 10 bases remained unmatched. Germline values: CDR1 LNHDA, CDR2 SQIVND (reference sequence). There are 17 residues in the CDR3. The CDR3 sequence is CASSTATGTGFTGELFF. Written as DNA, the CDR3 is TGTGCCAGTAGTACCGCCACCGGGACAGGGTTCACCGGGGAGCTGTTTTTT.

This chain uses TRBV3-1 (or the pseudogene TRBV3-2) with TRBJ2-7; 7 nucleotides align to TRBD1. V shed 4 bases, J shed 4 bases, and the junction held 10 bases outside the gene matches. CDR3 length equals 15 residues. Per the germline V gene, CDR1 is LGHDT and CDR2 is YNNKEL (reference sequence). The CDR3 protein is CASSPSTGYGYEQYF. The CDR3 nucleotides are TGTGCCAGCAGCCCATCGACAGGGTACGGGTACGAGCAGTACTTC.

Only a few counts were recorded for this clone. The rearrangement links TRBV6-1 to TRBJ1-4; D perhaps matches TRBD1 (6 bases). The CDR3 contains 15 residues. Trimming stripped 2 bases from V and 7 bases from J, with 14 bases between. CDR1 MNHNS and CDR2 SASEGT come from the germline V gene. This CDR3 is CASSERGGGSEKLFF. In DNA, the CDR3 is TGTGCCAGCAGTGAACGAGGGGGGGGAAGTGAAAAACTGTTTTTT.

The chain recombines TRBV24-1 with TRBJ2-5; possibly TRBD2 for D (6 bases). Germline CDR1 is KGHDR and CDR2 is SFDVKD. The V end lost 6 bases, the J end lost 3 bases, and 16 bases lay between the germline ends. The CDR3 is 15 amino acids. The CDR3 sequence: CATSPGGVMEETQYF. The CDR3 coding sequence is TGTGCCACCAGTCCAGGAGGGGTTATGGAAGAGACCCAGTACTTC.

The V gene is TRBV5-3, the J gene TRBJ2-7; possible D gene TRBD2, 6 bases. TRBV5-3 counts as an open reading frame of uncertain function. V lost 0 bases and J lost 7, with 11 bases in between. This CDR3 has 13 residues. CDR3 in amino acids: CARSLVPGTEQYF. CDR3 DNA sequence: TGTGCCAGAAGCTTGGTCCCAGGGACTGAGCAGTACTTC.